This T cell receptor (beta chain) stems from a study of cytomegalovirus exposure and HLA in healthy donors. Only one count was recorded for this clone. At one boundary the junction diverges from the germline segment, which might be a read error. Germline V CDR1 and CDR2: LNHDA, SQIVND (reference sequence). This CDR3 comprises 13 residues. PCR employed 60 Vbeta and 13 Jbeta primers. TCRdb keeps only in-frame clones here, not all; method: immunoSEQ multiplex PCR. This table holds about 120,000 clones, 80% to 85% found once. This receptor was identified in a man aged 30 to 45 in good health and CMV-seropositive. The chain combines TRBV19 with TRBJ1-5; perhaps TRBD1 as D (6 bases). The sequenced sample consisted of PBMCs. The CDR3 nucleotides read TGTGCCAGTAGTCTAGACAGGTATCAGCCCCAGCATTTT. It encodes CASSLDRYQPQHF. The full variable domain, in which reference TRBV19 and TRBJ1-5 provide the parts outside the CDR3, is DGGITQSPKYLFRKEGQNVTLSCEQNLNHDAMYWYRQDPGQGLRLIYYSQIVNDFQKGDIAEGYSVSREKKESFPLTVTSAQKNPTAFYLCASSLDRYQPQHFGDGTRLSIL.